This passage covers 20 T cell receptor beta chains from one sample sequenced in a study of beta chain features in type 1 diabetes (dated by TCRdb to the late 2010s). To prepare the library, the immunoSEQ multiplex PCR assay was applied. All of the isolated RNA was reverse transcribed with the High Capacity cDNA Reverse Transcription Kit, so expressed TCRB transcripts were sequenced. TCRdb took over this immuneACCESS table, retaining in-frame rearrangements with V and J assigned. Such tables are incomplete; in checked studies, under half of the missing clones stem from an unresolved V gene, and the remainder is unexplained. The sample records some 150,000 clones, about 10% of which are singletons. The ten biggest clones cover around 1.4% of the sample. Sequencing used naive CD4+ T cells from blood. Explained via the paper, the cell subset or site label denotes: true naive CD4+ T cells. The origin of the receptors is a man aged 18 to 30 in good health.

This clone was seen only a few times. The rearrangement links TRBV6-4 to TRBJ2-1; 11 nucleotides agree with TRBD2. Trimming at V came to 4 bases and at J to 5 bases, leaving 4 bases not matched to a gene. Germline CDR1 MRHNA, CDR2 SNTAGT. This CDR3 spans 15 amino acids. The CDR3 DNA follows: TGTGCCAGCAGTGCCGGTAGCGGGGGGGACAATGAGCAGTTCTTC. The encoded protein is CASSAGSGGDNEQFF.

This clone was counted between two and nine times. The chain employs TRBV4-1 and TRBJ2-7, with 9 bases fitting TRBD1. Germline CDR1 and CDR2: MGHRA and YSYEKL. V shed 1 base and J 7 bases; nucleotides not matched to a gene: 5. This CDR3 region has 14 residues. The CDR3 sequence: CASSQGDRGREQYF. CDR3 sequence (DNA): TGCGCCAGCAGCCAAGGCGACAGGGGGAGGGAGCAGTACTTC.

The V call is TRBV6-1, the J call TRBJ2-1, with 8 bases that match TRBD1. The junction had 11 bases not matched to a gene; V was cut back by 6 bases and J by 7 bases. Germline CDR1 and CDR2: MNHNS and SASEGT. The CDR3 has 15 residues. As DNA, the CDR3 is TGTGCCAGCAGGGAGGGGTGGACAGGGTCGAATGAGCAGTTCTTC. This sequence encodes CASREGWTGSNEQFF.

This clone occurred a few times. The gene calls are TRBV7-9 and TRBJ2-5, with TRBD1 as a possible D gene (5 bases). CDR1 SEHNR and CDR2 FQNEAQ come from the germline V gene (reference sequence). This CDR3 has 16 amino acids. Deletions cut 5 bases from V and 5 bases from J, with 21 bases between. The CDR3 protein is CASSPQDTPGRETQYF. The DNA of the CDR3 is TGTGCCAGCAGCCCCCAGGACACCCCGGGCAGGGAGACCCAGTACTTC.

The chain is built from TRBV6-6 and TRBJ2-1, with 10 bases aligning to TRBD1. The CDR3 runs to 13 residues. Trimming at V came to 7 bases and at J to 15 bases, leaving 12 bases not matched to a gene. Per germline, CDR1 MNHNY and CDR2 SVGAGI (reference sequence). The CDR3 region has the DNA TGTGCCAGCACCTGGGGGGGCCGGGACAGGGGGTTCTTC. Translated, it gives CASTWGGRDRGFF.

The genes are TRBV30 and TRBJ1-1, with a weak D call TRBD1 (5 bases). Between the trimmed V and J ends, which lost 6 bases and 10 bases, there was a span of 15 bases. The CDR3 is 11 amino acids. Germline assignment: CDR1 GTSNPN and CDR2 SVGIG (reference sequence). The CDR3 sequence is CACHLPTGAFF. CDR3 nucleotides: TGTGCCTGTCACCTCCCTACAGGAGCTTTCTTT. Full variable domain (missing parts from reference TRBV30 and TRBJ1-1): SQTIHQWPATLVQPVGSPLSLECTVEGTSNPNLYWYRQAAGRGLQLLFYSVGIGQISSEVPQNLSASRPQDRQFILSSKKLLLSDSGFYLCACHLPTGAFFGQGTRLTVV.

The table lists this clone with a few counts. The rearrangement links TRBV4-2 to TRBJ2-5; 13 bases map to TRBD2. Germline values: CDR1 LGHNA, CDR2 YNFKEQ. V shed 4 bases and J 1 base; nucleotides not matched to a gene: 3. The CDR3 has 16 residues. The CDR3 sequence is CASSRGLAGSQETQYF. For the CDR3, the DNA is TGTGCCAGCAGCCGGGGACTAGCGGGGAGCCAAGAGACCCAGTACTTC.

This sequence joins TRBV11-3 and TRBJ2-3, with 12 bases matching TRBD2. The J segment lost 4 bases and the V segment lost 1 base, leaving 9 bases of the junction unmatched. Germline V gives CDR1 SGHNT, CDR2 YENEEA. This CDR3 has 18 residues. The CDR3 DNA is TGTGCCAGCAGCTTAGGCGCAACGACTAGCGGGGGCTCAGATACGCAGTATTTT. Translation gives CASSLGATTSGGSDTQYF.

The V call is TRBV9, the J call TRBJ1-6; D remains ambiguous. This CDR3 spans 15 amino acids. Germline assignment: CDR1 SGDLS and CDR2 YYNGEE. Trimming stripped 0 bases from V and 0 bases from J, with 4 bases between. The CDR3 coding sequence is TGTGCCAGCAGCGTAGGAGGCTCCTATAATTCACCCCTCCACTTT. Residues: CASSVGGSYNSPLHF.

In this sample, this clone turned up a few times. The chain is built from TRBV7-2 and TRBJ1-3; D possibly corresponds to TRBD1 (6 bases). V was trimmed by 4 bases and J by 3 bases, leaving 13 bases between them. CDR3 length: 15 residues. Germline V gene lookup returns CDR1 SGHTA and CDR2 FQGNSA. The CDR3 region is CASSSRQVGGNTIYF. The CDR3 nucleotides are TGTGCCAGCAGCTCACGACAGGTCGGTGGAAACACCATATATTTT.

The rearrangement uses TRBV5-1 and TRBJ2-5; 9 nucleotides line up with TRBD1. The CDR3 consists of 14 residues. After removal of 4 bases from V and 1 base from J, the junction contained 2 bases not matched to a gene. Germline V gives CDR1 SGHRS, CDR2 YFSETQ. The CDR3 DNA reads TGCGCCAGCAGCATGACAGGGGGCCAAGAGACCCAGTACTTC. It is translated as CASSMTGGQETQYF. Based on the CDR3 plus reference TRBV5-1 and TRBJ2-5, the full variable domain is KAGVTQTPRYLIKTRGQQVTLSCSPISGHRSVSWYQQTPGQGLQFLFEYFSETQRNKGNFPGRFSGRQFSNSRSEMNVSTLELGDSALYLCASSMTGGQETQYFGPGTRLLVL.

This clone was counted between two and nine times. This chain connects TRBV5-1 to TRBJ1-5; possibly TRBD1 for D (5 bases). The V and J ends lost 4 bases and 6 bases respectively, with 11 bases between them. The CDR3 spans 13 residues. In germline, CDR1 is SGHRS, CDR2 YFSETQ. CDR3 in DNA: TGCGCCAGCAGCCCGGAGGGGTCTCAGCCCCAGCATTTT. Translation: CASSPEGSQPQHF.

A few counts support this clone. The J gene is TRBJ1-2, the V gene TRBV30; D may be TRBD1 (6 bases). Germline V CDR1 and CDR2: GTSNPN, SVGIG (reference sequence). The CDR3 is 16 amino acids. The V end lost 3 bases, the J end lost 4 bases, and 21 bases lay between the germline ends. The CDR3 DNA reads as TGTGCCTGGAGCCGGCAGGGAGTAGACAGGTCCTATGGCTACACCTTC. Amino acids: CAWSRQGVDRSYGYTF.

This clone was seen more than once but under ten times. The CDR3 is CSADRAEAFF. DNA of the CDR3: TGCAGTGCCGACAGAGCTGAAGCTTTCTTT. The V and J genes are TRBV20-1 and TRBJ1-1, with a tentative D call TRBD1 (5 bases). The CDR3 loop spans 10 amino acids. Trimming cost V 6 bases and J 6 bases, with 8 bases left between them. Germline V gene sequence: CDR1 DFQATT, CDR2 SNEGSKA (reference sequence).

This clone has more than one count but fewer than ten. The chain has TRBV7-2 and TRBJ1-5; D is possibly TRBD1 (6 bases). The germline V gene encodes CDR1 SGHTA and CDR2 FQGNSA. There are 13 residues in the CDR3. Deletions cut 3 bases from V and 9 bases from J, with 12 bases between. Here the CDR3 DNA reads TGTGCCAGCAGCTTTACAGGGTCGGGGCCCCAGCATTTT. Protein: CASSFTGSGPQHF.

This clone was counted between two and nine times. This sequence joins TRBV4-2 and TRBJ2-2; no definite D call. The CDR3 runs 18 residues. Deletions cut 0 bases from V and 0 bases from J, with 14 bases between. In germline, CDR1 is LGHNA, CDR2 YNFKEQ. The CDR3 DNA reads TGTGCCAGCAGCCAAGATTCGTGGAGCCAATCGAACACCGGGGAGCTGTTTTTT. This translates into CASSQDSWSQSNTGELFF.

This chain joins TRBV9 and TRBJ2-1, with TRBD1 identical over 9 bases. The CDR3 length is 17 residues. V was pared by 4 bases and J by 6 bases, with 14 bases of the junction left unmatched. The germline gives CDR1 SGDLS, CDR2 YYNGEE. The DNA of the CDR3 is TGTGCCAGCAGCCCAACACCCCCGGGACAGGGAGGCAATGAGCAGTTCTTC. Translation: CASSPTPPGQGGNEQFF.

There are a few counts of this clone. The chain links TRBV5-1 to TRBJ1-1; 8 bases line up with TRBD1. The CDR3 has 14 amino acids. Trimming at V came to 3 bases and at J to 4 bases, leaving 5 bases not matched to a gene. CDR1 SGHRS and CDR2 YFSETQ come from the germline V gene. In nucleotides, the CDR3 is TGCGCCAGCAGCTCGGACAGGGTGGGCACTGAAGCTTTCTTT. It codes for CASSSDRVGTEAFF.

The chain recombines TRBV5-5 with TRBJ2-6, with D perhaps matching TRBD2 (5 bases). This CDR3 region has 13 residues. The germline V gene has CDR1 SGHKS and CDR2 YYEKEE (reference sequence). CDR3 nucleotides: TGTGCGTGGAGGAGCTCTGGGGCCAACGTCCTGACTTTC. Translating it yields CAWRSSGANVLTF.

The rearrangement joins TRBV7-2 to TRBJ2-7; TRBD2 aligns across 8 bases. Looked up from germline, CDR1 is SGHTA and CDR2 is FQGNSA. The length of the CDR3 is 13 residues. The V gene end was trimmed by 5 bases and the J gene end by 7 bases; junction bases not matched to a gene: 7. CDR3 residues: CASSARLALEQYF. The CDR3 DNA sequence: TGTGCCAGCAGCGCCCGACTAGCGCTTGAGCAGTACTTC.